A selection of T cell receptor beta chains follows, all from one sample in a study of blood T cell repertoires in COVID-19. TCRdb's table, derived via immunoSEQ multiplex PCR, lists solely in-frame clones and lacks some. Counted here are 240,000 or so clones, around 87% occurring once; the ten biggest clones make up about 7.6%. The sequenced sample consisted of peripheral blood. Every receptor here comes from a woman between 70 and 85 years old with active or convalescent COVID-19. CDR3s include the opening cysteine and the closing phenylalanine or tryptophan. Each record gives: D gene, J gene, V gene, clone size, CDR3 DNA, CDR3 protein. D genes are given only for firm matches. Clone size appears in some rows only: once, few, many, or a class for an expanded clone.

D: TRBD1; J: TRBJ1-2; V: TRBV2; size: -; DNA: TGTGCCAGCAGTGAGGGACAGATGGGCTACACCTTC; CDR3: CASSEGQMGYTF
D: TRBD1; J: TRBJ2-3; V: TRBV7-3; size: -; DNA: TGTGCCAGCAGCCACGGACAGGGGAACACAGATACGCAGTATTTT; CDR3: CASSHGQGNTDTQYF
D: TRBD1; J: TRBJ1-4; V: TRBV7-2; size: -; DNA: TGTGCCAGCAGCTTAGCGCCGACAGGGGGGAATGAAAAACTGTTTTTT; CDR3: CASSLAPTGGNEKLFF
D: TRBD2; J: TRBJ2-7; V: TRBV7-2; size: -; DNA: TGTGCCAGCAGCTTAACAGCGGGGGGTTACTACGAGCAGTACTTC; CDR3: CASSLTAGGYYEQYF
D: TRBD2; J: TRBJ2-3; V: TRBV7-9; size: few; DNA: TGTGCCAGCGGCGCGCTAGCGGGGAACACAGATACGCAGTATTTT; CDR3: CASGALAGNTDTQYF
D: TRBD1; J: TRBJ1-6; V: TRBV3-1/TRBV3-2; size: -; DNA: TGTGCCAGCAGGGGACAGGGAGCGTCCTATAATTCACCCCTCCACTTT; CDR3: CASRGQGASYNSPLHF
D: TRBD2; J: TRBJ2-1; V: TRBV5-1; size: -; DNA: TGCGCCAGCAGCTTGATAAGCGGGGGACCCCTGCGGGAGCAGTTCTTC; CDR3: CASSLISGGPLREQFF
D: TRBD1; J: TRBJ1-2; V: TRBV24-1; size: -; DNA: TGTGCCACCAGTGACTGGACAGGGAGTCCCAATGGCTACACCTTC; CDR3: CATSDWTGSPNGYTF
D: -; J: TRBJ1-2; V: TRBV6-6; size: -; DNA: TGTGCCAGCCAAACTAGGGGCCAGGGGGGCTACACCTTC; CDR3: CASQTRGQGGYTF
D: -; J: TRBJ1-1; V: TRBV28; size: once; DNA: TGTGCCAGCAGTTTGGCGTACAGCCTGAACACTGAAGCTTTCTTT; CDR3: CASSLAYSLNTEAFF
D: TRBD1; J: TRBJ1-2; V: TRBV6-1; size: -; DNA: TGTGCCAGCAGTGAAGGGACAGGGGGCGCCCCTAACTATGGCTACACCTTC; CDR3: CASSEGTGGAPNYGYTF
D: TRBD1; J: TRBJ2-7; V: TRBV5-4; size: -; DNA: TGTGCCAGCAGCTTGGCCCAGGGGGCGGGCTCCTACGAGCAGTACTTC; CDR3: CASSLAQGAGSYEQYF
D: TRBD1; J: TRBJ2-7; V: TRBV4-3; size: -; DNA: TGCGCCAGCAGCCCCGGGACAGGATCCTACGAGCAGTACTTC; CDR3: CASSPGTGSYEQYF
D: -; J: TRBJ2-5; V: TRBV5-6; size: -; DNA: TGTGCCAGCAGCTTGGTAATCGTTCTAGGGGCCTCTAGGGAGACCCAGTACTTC; CDR3: CASSLVIVLGASRETQYF
D: TRBD1; J: TRBJ2-7; V: TRBV5-1; size: -; DNA: TGCGCCAGCAGCTTGGCTCTATCAGGGGGCGTGGGATCCTACGAGCAGTACTTC; CDR3: CASSLALSGGVGSYEQYF
D: TRBD1; J: TRBJ1-2; V: TRBV4-3; size: -; DNA: TGCGCCAGCAGCCAAGACCCCCAACAGGGGCGGATCTATGGCTACACCTTC; CDR3: CASSQDPQQGRIYGYTF
D: -; J: TRBJ1-5; V: TRBV4-3; size: -; DNA: TGCGCCAGCAGCCAAGAACCCAGGGCAGCCCAGCCCCAGCATTTT; CDR3: CASSQEPRAAQPQHF
D: TRBD1; J: TRBJ2-7; V: TRBV5-1; size: -; DNA: TGCGCCAGCAGCTTGGGTCCGGGACAGGGGTTTGGAGAGCAGTACTTC; CDR3: CASSLGPGQGFGEQYF
D: -; J: TRBJ2-1; V: TRBV7-7; size: -; DNA: TGTGCCAGCAGCTTCAGGCAGGGTGCAAACAATGAGCAGTTCTTC; CDR3: CASSFRQGANNEQFF
D: TRBD1; J: TRBJ1-3; V: TRBV12-3/TRBV12-4; size: -; DNA: TGTGCCACCTACAGGGGAGTCGGAAACACCATATATTTT; CDR3: CATYRGVGNTIYF
D: TRBD1; J: TRBJ2-3; V: TRBV5-1; size: once; DNA: TGCGCCAGCAGCTTGGACAGGGGGCAAGATACGCAGTATTTT; CDR3: CASSLDRGQDTQYF
D: -; J: TRBJ1-3; V: TRBV6-5; size: once; DNA: TGTGCCAGCAGGCCCAGCTCTGGAAACACCATATATTTT; CDR3: CASRPSSGNTIYF
D: -; J: TRBJ1-1; V: TRBV24-1; size: -; DNA: TGTGCCACCAGTCTGGGCAGGAACACTGAAGCTTTCTTT; CDR3: CATSLGRNTEAFF
D: -; J: TRBJ1-3; V: TRBV4-3; size: -; DNA: TGCGCCAGCAGCCAAATCGTCAAGGGAGGCACCATATATTTT; CDR3: CASSQIVKGGTIYF
D: -; J: TRBJ1-3; V: TRBV7-2; size: few; DNA: TGTGCCAGCAGCTCTAGGAGCCCGGGACACCGCTCTGGAAACACCATATATTTT; CDR3: CASSSRSPGHRSGNTIYF
D: -; J: TRBJ2-7; V: TRBV15; size: -; DNA: TGTGCCACCAGCAGAGAAGGGGGAAGGCTTGGGTACGAGCAGTACTTC; CDR3: CATSREGGRLGYEQYF
D: -; J: TRBJ1-2; V: TRBV6-5; size: -; DNA: TGTGCCAGCTCCGGTAATTCAGGCTATGGCTACACCTTC; CDR3: CASSGNSGYGYTF
D: -; J: TRBJ1-3; V: TRBV9; size: once; DNA: TGTGCCAGCAGCGTAGGTCAGGGGAGAAGAGGAAACACCATATATTTT; CDR3: CASSVGQGRRGNTIYF
D: TRBD1; J: TRBJ1-1; V: TRBV7-6; size: once; DNA: TGTGCCAGCAGCCCCAGACAGGGGTCGGGCACTGAAGCTTTCTTT; CDR3: CASSPRQGSGTEAFF
D: -; J: TRBJ2-7; V: TRBV29-1; size: -; DNA: TGCAGCGTGGGGGGGGCAGGCGAGCAGTACTTC; CDR3: CSVGGAGEQYF
D: -; J: TRBJ1-1; V: TRBV18; size: -; DNA: TGTGCCAGCTCACCATCAGGGAACACTGAAGCTTTCTTT; CDR3: CASSPSGNTEAFF
D: TRBD1; J: TRBJ2-3; V: TRBV7-2; size: -; DNA: TGTGCCAGCAGGCCCCGGGACAGTAGCACAGATACGCAGTATTTT; CDR3: CASRPRDSSTDTQYF
D: -; J: TRBJ1-2; V: TRBV10-1; size: -; DNA: TGCGCCAGCAGTGAAACAGCCAACTATGGCTACACCTTC; CDR3: CASSETANYGYTF
D: TRBD1; J: TRBJ2-7; V: TRBV18; size: once; DNA: TGTGCCAGCTCACCTGGGACAGGAGGCTACGAGCAGTACTTC; CDR3: CASSPGTGGYEQYF
D: TRBD2; J: TRBJ2-5; V: TRBV5-1; size: -; DNA: TGCGCCAGCAGCTTGGCGGGTAGCGGGGGTCAAGAGACCCAGTACTTC; CDR3: CASSLAGSGGQETQYF
D: -; J: TRBJ1-4; V: TRBV7-6; size: -; DNA: TGTGCCAGCAGCTTAGAAACCCACACGGCTGGGAGGCTGTTTTTT; CDR3: CASSLETHTAGRLFF
D: TRBD1; J: TRBJ1-6; V: TRBV3-1/TRBV3-2; size: -; DNA: TGTGCCAGCAGCCTCGCAGGGCAGGGGGTCTATTCACCCCTCCACTTT; CDR3: CASSLAGQGVYSPLHF
D: TRBD1; J: TRBJ1-2; V: TRBV25-1; size: -; DNA: TGTGCCAGCGCCCAGGGGGACTATGGCTACACCTTC; CDR3: CASAQGDYGYTF
D: TRBD1; J: TRBJ2-7; V: TRBV7-9; size: -; DNA: TGTGCCAGCAGCAGAAGGACAGGGGGCCGCGAGCAGTACTTC; CDR3: CASSRRTGGREQYF
D: -; J: TRBJ1-1; V: TRBV19; size: -; DNA: TGTGCCAGTAGGACCCTGACAGAGAACACTGAAGCTTTCTTT; CDR3: CASRTLTENTEAFF
D: -; J: TRBJ2-3; V: TRBV9; size: once; DNA: TGTGCCAGCAGCCCCGGCGAGGGACTCACAGATACGCAGTATTTT; CDR3: CASSPGEGLTDTQYF
D: TRBD1; J: TRBJ1-3; V: TRBV11-2; size: -; DNA: TGTGCCAGCAGCCTACAGGGGGCTGCGGGAAACACCATATATTTT; CDR3: CASSLQGAAGNTIYF
D: -; J: TRBJ2-6; V: TRBV5-1; size: -; DNA: TGCGCCAGCTCTACAGGGTATGTTAGTGGGGCCAACGTCCTGACTTTC; CDR3: CASSTGYVSGANVLTF
D: -; J: TRBJ1-2; V: TRBV4-1; size: few; DNA: TGCGCCAGCAGCCAGGCGGGGGGCTATGGCTACACCTTC; CDR3: CASSQAGGYGYTF
D: -; J: TRBJ2-1; V: TRBV3-1/TRBV3-2; size: -; DNA: TGTGCCAGCAGCCAGGGGACTCCGAATGAGCAGTTCTTC; CDR3: CASSQGTPNEQFF
D: -; J: TRBJ2-7; V: TRBV6-5; size: -; DNA: TGTGCCAGCAGCCCAGGTCCCTTTAACTACGAGCAGTACTTC; CDR3: CASSPGPFNYEQYF
D: -; J: TRBJ1-5; V: TRBV5-6; size: -; DNA: TGTGCCAGCAGCTTGGCCGCAGGGGAGCGACAGCCCCAGCATTTT; CDR3: CASSLAAGERQPQHF
D: TRBD1; J: TRBJ2-2; V: TRBV5-1; size: -; DNA: TGCGCCAGCAGCTTACAGGGGCCGCACACCGGGGAGCTGTTTTTT; CDR3: CASSLQGPHTGELFF
D: -; J: TRBJ1-3; V: TRBV5-8; size: -; DNA: TGTGCCAGCAGCCGGCATACAGCCTCTGGAAACACCATATATTTT; CDR3: CASSRHTASGNTIYF
D: TRBD1; J: TRBJ1-2; V: TRBV12-3/TRBV12-4; size: -; DNA: TGTGCCAGCGCCTCTCCGACAGGGAATGGCTACACCTTC; CDR3: CASASPTGNGYTF
D: -; J: TRBJ1-4; V: TRBV19; size: -; DNA: TGTGCCAGCATTGAGCCGGGGAGTGAAAAACTGTTTTTT; CDR3: CASIEPGSEKLFF
D: -; J: TRBJ1-2; V: TRBV7-9; size: -; DNA: TGTGCCAGCAGCTCGAACGACAGAAACTATGGCTACACCTTC; CDR3: CASSSNDRNYGYTF
D: TRBD2; J: TRBJ2-1; V: TRBV9; size: -; DNA: TGTGCCAGCAGCGTAGTAACGGGGGGAACCCATGAGCAGTTCTTC; CDR3: CASSVVTGGTHEQFF
D: TRBD2; J: TRBJ2-4; V: TRBV6-2/TRBV6-3; size: -; DNA: TGTGCCAGCAGTTACCCCGTAGCGGGGGGGCCGGCCATTCAGTACTTC; CDR3: CASSYPVAGGPAIQYF